This is a list of T cell receptor beta chains from one sample in a study of blood T cell repertoires in COVID-19. Libraries were prepared by immunoSEQ multiplex PCR; TCRdb keeps only in-frame clonotypes and omits some of them. The sample shows approximately 470,000 clones, roughly 90% of them seen only once. The specimen was PBMCs or T cells enriched from blood (not recorded which). The receptors stem from a woman aged 18-29 years who had recovered from COVID-19. The CDR3 runs from the conserved cysteine through the conserved F or W. Each record gives: D gene, V gene, J gene, clone size, CDR3 protein, CDR3 DNA. D genes are given only for firm matches. Size values are once, few and many counts, or a class for expanded clones, and some rows have none.

-	TRBV19	TRBJ1-1	-	CASSMEQGRGTEAFF	TGTGCCAGTAGTATGGAACAGGGTAGGGGCACTGAAGCTTTCTTT
TRBD1	TRBV19	TRBJ1-2	-	CASSRDSLYGYTF	TGTGCCAGTTCCCGGGACAGTCTCTATGGCTACACCTTC
TRBD1	TRBV6-6	TRBJ2-5	-	CASSTTGQTQETQYF	TGTGCCAGCAGTACGACGGGACAGACCCAAGAGACCCAGTACTTC
TRBD1	TRBV19	TRBJ1-5	-	CASSSGGQGDQPQHF	TGTGCCAGTAGCTCCGGGGGACAGGGGGATCAGCCCCAGCATTTT
TRBD1	TRBV18	TRBJ2-1	-	CASSKRDSSSYNEQFF	TGTGCCAGCTCAAAACGGGACAGCAGCTCCTACAATGAGCAGTTCTTC
-	TRBV27	TRBJ1-1	-	CASSPRGQNTEAFF	TGTGCCAGCAGTCCGCGTGGACAGAACACTGAAGCTTTCTTT
TRBD1	TRBV19	TRBJ1-2	-	CASTKGGTGGANYGYTF	TGTGCCAGTACCAAAGGGGGGACAGGGGGAGCTAACTATGGCTACACCTTC
TRBD1	TRBV5-6	TRBJ2-7	-	CASSPGQGSYEQYF	TGTGCCAGCAGCCCGGGACAGGGCTCCTACGAGCAGTACTTC
TRBD2	TRBV24-1	TRBJ2-2	once	CATSDLSGGLLSGELFF	TGTGCCACCAGTGATTTGAGCGGGGGGCTTCTAAGCGGGGAGCTGTTTTTT
-	TRBV5-1	TRBJ2-3	-	CASSLAPLTDTQYF	TGCGCCAGCAGCTTGGCCCCACTTACAGATACGCAGTATTTT
-	TRBV3-1/TRBV3-2	TRBJ2-1	-	CASSQSGTPGGQFF	TGTGCCAGCAGCCAATCGGGGACTCCGGGCGGGCAGTTCTTC
-	TRBV27	TRBJ1-4	-	CASSRQPNEKLFF	TGTGCCAGCAGCCGACAGCCTAATGAAAAACTGTTTTTT
TRBD1	TRBV30	TRBJ1-2	-	CAWSADRDYGYTF	TGTGCCTGGAGTGCCGACAGGGACTATGGCTACACCTTC
-	TRBV6-5	TRBJ1-2	-	CASSVQAPTNYGYTF	TGTGCCAGCAGCGTTCAGGCCCCTACTAACTATGGCTACACCTTC
TRBD1	TRBV11-2	TRBJ1-3	-	CASSLESQGSSGNTIYF	TGTGCCAGCAGCTTAGAATCACAGGGGAGCTCTGGAAACACCATATATTTT
TRBD1	TRBV3-1/TRBV3-2	TRBJ2-7	-	CASSGGTGVSYEQYF	TGTGCCAGCAGCGGCGGGACAGGGGTCTCCTACGAGCAGTACTTC
-	TRBV7-9	TRBJ1-6	-	CASSPLSEDSPLHF	TGTGCCAGCAGCCCCCTTTCAGAGGATTCACCCCTCCACTTT
TRBD2	TRBV19	TRBJ2-2	-	CASAALAGGTGELFF	TGTGCCAGTGCGGCGCTAGCGGGGGGCACCGGGGAGCTGTTTTTT
-	TRBV7-6	TRBJ1-2	-	CASSFGGDYGYTF	TGTGCCAGCAGCTTCGGAGGGGACTATGGCTACACCTTC
TRBD2	TRBV28	TRBJ2-2	-	CASSFPGLAGGTNTGELFF	TGTGCCAGCAGTTTCCCCGGACTAGCGGGGGGAACGAACACCGGGGAGCTGTTTTTT
-	TRBV4-1	TRBJ2-3	once	CASSLRLQDTQYF	TGCGCCAGCAGCCTCAGACTGCAAGATACGCAGTATTTT
-	TRBV28	TRBJ1-1	-	CASRLRGNTEAFF	TGTGCCAGCCGCCTCCGGGGGAACACTGAAGCTTTCTTT
-	TRBV12-5	TRBJ2-5	once	CASGLLLGETQYF	TGTGCTAGTGGTTTGCTTCTCGGGGAGACCCAGTACTTC
-	TRBV16	TRBJ1-2	-	CASSQVRGARGYTF	TGTGCCAGCAGCCAGGTCAGGGGAGCCAGAGGCTACACCTTC
TRBD1	TRBV6-4	TRBJ1-6	-	CASRGMGQGVSSPLHF	TGTGCCAGCAGAGGTATGGGACAGGGGGTAAGTTCACCCCTCCACTTT
TRBD2	TRBV13	TRBJ2-3	-	CASSLAALAGTPYTDTQYF	TGTGCCAGCAGCTTAGCTGCGCTAGCGGGGACACCATACACAGATACGCAGTATTTT
TRBD1	TRBV25-1	TRBJ1-4	-	CASKGSGQGNEKLFF	TGTGCCAGCAAGGGTTCGGGACAGGGAAATGAAAAACTGTTTTTT
TRBD1	TRBV6-6	TRBJ1-2	-	CASSRITGASGYTF	TGTGCCAGCAGCCGTATCACAGGGGCGAGTGGCTACACCTTC
-	TRBV7-6	TRBJ2-5	-	CASSPQGLPRETQYF	TGTGCCAGCAGCCCCCAGGGTCTGCCGCGGGAGACCCAGTACTTC
TRBD2	TRBV2	TRBJ2-7	-	CASPPRGVSAGEQYF	TGTGCCAGCCCCCCGCGGGGGGTATCTGCCGGCGAGCAGTACTTC
-	TRBV5-6	TRBJ2-1	-	CASSPPPRDEQFF	TGTGCCAGCAGCCCTCCACCGCGGGATGAGCAGTTCTTC
-	TRBV7-9	TRBJ2-3	-	CASSLLGSYTDTQYF	TGTGCCAGCAGCTTATTAGGTAGCTACACAGATACGCAGTATTTT
-	TRBV30	TRBJ1-3	-	CAWSDIRGGNTIYF	TGTGCCTGGAGTGATATCAGGGGAGGAAACACCATATATTTT
TRBD1	TRBV7-3	TRBJ1-6	-	CASSWGQGGSPLHF	TGTGCCAGCAGCTGGGGACAGGGAGGTTCACCCCTCCACTTT
-	TRBV10-3	TRBJ1-1	-	CAIRGPNTEAFF	TGTGCCATCAGGGGGCCGAACACTGAAGCTTTCTTT